This T cell receptor beta chain was documented in a study of T cells in women clearing cervical HPV infection. The study's findings and limits: CIN3+ cases had significantly higher TCR repertoire richness than controls, but evenness did not differ. Richness differences could reflect unmeasured T-cell content per sample.

Method: immunoSEQ multiplex PCR; TCRdb's copy keeps in-frame clones and lacks some. The sample's table shows fewer than 30,000 clones. Notes on this clone: The antigen remains undetermined. The missing CDR3 end, 3 residues past where the read stops, is filled in from the germline J gene.

The length of the CDR3 is 15 residues. Germline V CDR1 and CDR2: SEHNR, FQNEAQ (reference sequence). V was clipped by 4 bases and J by 0 bases, with 12 bases between them. Source material: blood buffy coat. The V gene is TRBV7-9, the J gene TRBJ1-2, with D perhaps matching TRBD1 (5 bases). The sequence was obtained from a woman between 18 and 75 years old with a cervical HPV16 infection that either progressed to CIN3+ or cleared (not recorded which). The covered CDR3 bases are TGTGCCAGCAGCTCGACAGTCATCACTAACTATGGC. This sequence encodes CASSSTVITNYG. The entire CDR3 reads CASSSTVITNYGYTF. Using reference TRBV7-9 and TRBJ1-2 for the parts outside the CDR3, the full variable domain is DTGVSQNPRHKITKRGQNVTFRCDPISEHNRLYWYRQTLGQGPEFLTYFQNEAQLEKSRLLSDRFSAERPKGSFSTLEIQRTEQGDSAMYLCASSSTVITNYGYTFGSGTRLTVV.